This entry lists 7 T cell receptor beta chains sequenced from one sample in a study of cytomegalovirus exposure and HLA in healthy donors. Sequenced by immunoSEQ multiplex PCR; TCRdb stores in-frame clones only, minus some. This sample carries about 56,000 clones, roughly 93% of them seen once, and the ten largest clones take 1.5% to 2%. The sequencing sample was made of PBMCs. Receptor source: a woman younger than 30 in good health and CMV-seropositive.

The V and J genes are TRBV7-9 and TRBJ2-7; TRBD1 aligns across 9 bases. The junction had 5 bases not matched to a gene; V was cut back by 2 bases and J by 3 bases. This CDR3 contains 15 residues. Germline CDR1 SEHNR, CDR2 FQNEAQ (reference sequence). CDR3 DNA sequence: TGTGCCAGCAGCTTACCCGGGACAGGGTTCTACGAGCAGTACTTC. Its translation is CASSLPGTGFYEQYF.

The chain carries TRBV10-3 and TRBJ2-1; 9 bases fit TRBD2. CDR1 and CDR2 from the germline V gene are ENHRY and SYGVKD. The length of the CDR3 is 15 residues. The trim removed 5 bases at V and 3 bases at J, leaving 5 bases unmatched. CDR3 region: CAISKGGGDYNEQFF. The CDR3 bases are TGTGCCATCAGTAAAGGCGGGGGGGACTACAATGAGCAGTTCTTC.

V is TRBV7-8 and J is TRBJ1-6; D is ambiguous. The CDR3 totals 19 residues. Germline lookup yields CDR1 SGHVS and CDR2 FQNEAQ. V shed 5 bases and J shed 6 bases, with 26 bases lying between them. CDR3 nucleotides: TGTGCCAGCAGCCGAAGCGATTTTTCTCCGCGAACTGGTAATTCACCCCTCCACTTT. This codes for CASSRSDFSPRTGNSPLHF.

The chain recombines TRBV4-1 with TRBJ1-3; D is ambiguous. The CDR3 is 14 amino acids. Trimming took off 0 bases at V and 0 bases at J, with 3 bases between the two ends. The germline CDR1 and CDR2 sequences are MGHRA and YSYEKL. The DNA for the CDR3 is TGCGCCAGCAGCCAAGACGGCTCTGGAAACACCATATATTTT. It is translated as CASSQDGSGNTIYF.

The chain employs TRBV19 and TRBJ1-5, with D perhaps matching TRBD1 (6 bases). The V end was cut by 1 base, the J end by 6 bases, with 13 bases between. Germline V gene sequence: CDR1 LNHDA, CDR2 SQIVND (reference sequence). This CDR3 has 15 residues. CDR3 residues: CASSIGAGVPQPQHF. DNA for the CDR3: TGTGCCAGTAGTATAGGAGCAGGGGTGCCTCAGCCCCAGCATTTT.

The rearrangement uses TRBV30 and TRBJ1-2, with 7 positions matching TRBD1. V gave up 5 bases and J gave up 5 bases; unmatched junction bases: 5. The CDR3 length is 12 residues. CDR1 is GTSNPN, CDR2 SVGIG, per germline (reference sequence). The CDR3 protein is CAWGQVFYGYTF. In DNA form, the CDR3 reads TGTGCCTGGGGACAGGTATTTTATGGCTACACCTTC. The full variable domain, rest sourced from reference TRBV30 and TRBJ1-2, is SQTIHQWPATLVQPVGSPLSLECTVEGTSNPNLYWYRQAAGRGLQLLFYSVGIGQISSEVPQNLSASRPQDRQFILSSKKLLLSDSGFYLCAWGQVFYGYTFGSGTRLTVV.

This chain connects TRBV28 to TRBJ1-4; D is unresolved. The CDR3 length is 15 residues. Germline V lookup: CDR1 MDHEN, CDR2 SYDVKM. Trimming removed 6 bases at V and 13 bases at J, with 24 bases between. CDR3 in DNA: TGTGCCAGCAGCCTTAATCCGTCCTCTTCGGGAAGACTGTTTTTT. Translation: CASSLNPSSSGRLFF.